In this sample, the clone carrying this T cell receptor beta chain turned up a few times. These data originate in a study of Graves' ophthalmopathy and Graves' hyperthyroidism. The V gene end was trimmed by 6 bases and the J gene end by 3 bases; junction bases not matched to a gene: 3. CDR3 length: 13 residues. Looked up from germline, CDR1 is SQVTM and CDR2 is ANQGSEA. The authors amplified TCR beta CDR3 regions from RNA transcripts. Amplification began with first-round RT-PCR using HTBI primers, then second-round multiplex PCR was performed. TCRdb ran MiXCR on the multiplex PCR reads and lists one entry per CDR3 protein. The sample lists 560,000 or so distinct CDR3 sequences; about 40% were seen once.

The sequencing sample was made of peripheral blood or thyroid tissue (not recorded which). This chain links TRBV29-1 with TRBJ2-2, with TRBD2 identical over 8 bases. This clonotype was obtained from an adult man with Graves' hyperthyroidism. In DNA form, the CDR3 reads TGCAGCGTCCGAGCGGGGGACACCGGGGAGCTGTTTTTT. It is translated as CSVRAGDTGELFF.